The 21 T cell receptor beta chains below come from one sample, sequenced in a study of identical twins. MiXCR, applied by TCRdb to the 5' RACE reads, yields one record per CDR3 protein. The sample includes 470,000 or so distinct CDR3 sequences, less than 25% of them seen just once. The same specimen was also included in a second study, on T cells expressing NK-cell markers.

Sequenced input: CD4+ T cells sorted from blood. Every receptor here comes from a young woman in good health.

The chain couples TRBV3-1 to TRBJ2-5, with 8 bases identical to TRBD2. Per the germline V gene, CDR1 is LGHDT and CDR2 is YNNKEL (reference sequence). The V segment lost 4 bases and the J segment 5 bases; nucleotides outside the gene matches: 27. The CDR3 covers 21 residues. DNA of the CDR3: TGTGCCAGCAGCCGTCTCTCCGGGACTAGTGCGATTATTCACCCAAGGGAGACCCAGTACTTC. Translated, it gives CASSRLSGTSAIIHPRETQYF.

CDR3 nucleotide sequence: TGTGCCAGCAGCTTTATAGCGGGAGTTTACAATGAGCAGTTCTTC. It is translated as CASSFIAGVYNEQFF. This chain connects TRBV7-9 to TRBJ2-1, with 9 bases matching TRBD2. Trimming removed 3 bases from V and 4 bases from J; junction bases left unmatched: 4. Looked up from germline, CDR1 is SEHNR and CDR2 is FQNEAQ (reference sequence). The CDR3 is made up of 15 amino acids.

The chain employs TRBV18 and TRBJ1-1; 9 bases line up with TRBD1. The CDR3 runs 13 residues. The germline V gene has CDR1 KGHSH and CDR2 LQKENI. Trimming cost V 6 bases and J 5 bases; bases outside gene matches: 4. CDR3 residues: CASSGTGWTEAFF. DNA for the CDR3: TGTGCCAGCTCTGGGACAGGGTGGACTGAAGCTTTCTTT.

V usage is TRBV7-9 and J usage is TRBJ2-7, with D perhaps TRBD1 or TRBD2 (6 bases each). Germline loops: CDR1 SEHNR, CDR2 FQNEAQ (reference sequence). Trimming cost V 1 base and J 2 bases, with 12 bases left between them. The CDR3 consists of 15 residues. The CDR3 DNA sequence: TGTGCCAGCAGCTTAGACAGGGAGGCGACCTACGAGCAGTACTTC. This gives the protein CASSLDREATYEQYF.

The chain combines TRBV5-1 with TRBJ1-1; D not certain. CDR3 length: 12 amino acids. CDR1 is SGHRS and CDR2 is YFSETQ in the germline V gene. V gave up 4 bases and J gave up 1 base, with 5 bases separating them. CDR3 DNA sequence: TGCGCCAGCAGCGAACCGAACACTGAAGCTTTCTTT. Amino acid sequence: CASSEPNTEAFF. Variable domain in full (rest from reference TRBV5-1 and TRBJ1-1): KAGVTQTPRYLIKTRGQQVTLSCSPISGHRSVSWYQQTPGQGLQFLFEYFSETQRNKGNFPGRFSGRQFSNSRSEMNVSTLELGDSALYLCASSEPNTEAFFGQGTRLTVV.

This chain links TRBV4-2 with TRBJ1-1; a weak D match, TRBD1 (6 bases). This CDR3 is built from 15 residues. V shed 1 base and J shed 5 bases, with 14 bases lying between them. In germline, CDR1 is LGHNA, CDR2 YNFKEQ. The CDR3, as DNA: TGTGCCAGCAGCCAAGGGCTGACAGGCGCGACTGAAGCTTTCTTT. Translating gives CASSQGLTGATEAFF.

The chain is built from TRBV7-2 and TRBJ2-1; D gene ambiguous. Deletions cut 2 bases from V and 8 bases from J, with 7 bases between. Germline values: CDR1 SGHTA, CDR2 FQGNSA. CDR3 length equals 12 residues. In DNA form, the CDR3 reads TGTGCCAGCAGCTTACCTTCGGATGAGCAGTTCTTC. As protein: CASSLPSDEQFF.

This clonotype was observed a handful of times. CDR3 in amino acids: CASKGDNYGYTF. CDR3 DNA sequence: TGCGCCAGCAAGGGTGATAACTATGGCTACACCTTC. The chain links TRBV5-1 to TRBJ1-2; no clear D. Trimming stripped 6 bases from V and 1 base from J, with 7 bases between. This CDR3 is 12 amino acids long. From germline, CDR1 is SGHRS and CDR2 YFSETQ.

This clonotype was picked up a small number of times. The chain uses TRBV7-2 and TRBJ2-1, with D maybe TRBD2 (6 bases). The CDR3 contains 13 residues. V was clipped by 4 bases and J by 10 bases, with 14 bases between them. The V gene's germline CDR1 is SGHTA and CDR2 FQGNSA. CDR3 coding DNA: TGTGCCAGCAGCTATAAGGGCGGAGGGGAGCAGTTCTTC. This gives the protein CASSYKGGGEQFF.

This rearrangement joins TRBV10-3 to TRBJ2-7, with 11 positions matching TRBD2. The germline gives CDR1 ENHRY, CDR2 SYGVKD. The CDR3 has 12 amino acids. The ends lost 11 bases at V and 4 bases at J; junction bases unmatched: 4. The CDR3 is CASSGGRYEQYF. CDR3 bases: TGTGCCTCTAGCGGGGGGAGGTACGAGCAGTACTTC.

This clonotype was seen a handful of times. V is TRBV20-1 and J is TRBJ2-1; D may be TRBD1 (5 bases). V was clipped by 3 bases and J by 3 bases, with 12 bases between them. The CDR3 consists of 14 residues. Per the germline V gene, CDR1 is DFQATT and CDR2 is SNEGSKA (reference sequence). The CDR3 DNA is TGCAGTGCTAGTGGCGCAGGGTTCTACAATGAGCAGTTCTTC. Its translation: CSASGAGFYNEQFF.

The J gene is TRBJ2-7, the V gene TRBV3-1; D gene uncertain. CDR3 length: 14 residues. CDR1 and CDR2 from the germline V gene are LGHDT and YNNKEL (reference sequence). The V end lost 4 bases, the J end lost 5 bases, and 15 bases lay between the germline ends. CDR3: CASSLWTRSDEQYF. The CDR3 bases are TGTGCCAGCAGCCTTTGGACCCGGAGCGACGAGCAGTACTTC.

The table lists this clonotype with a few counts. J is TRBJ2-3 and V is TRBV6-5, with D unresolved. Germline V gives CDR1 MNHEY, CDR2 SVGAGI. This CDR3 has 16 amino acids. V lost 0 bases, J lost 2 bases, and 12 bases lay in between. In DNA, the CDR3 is TGTGCCAGCAGTTACTCAAACACCCCGGCCACAGATACGCAGTATTTT. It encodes CASSYSNTPATDTQYF.

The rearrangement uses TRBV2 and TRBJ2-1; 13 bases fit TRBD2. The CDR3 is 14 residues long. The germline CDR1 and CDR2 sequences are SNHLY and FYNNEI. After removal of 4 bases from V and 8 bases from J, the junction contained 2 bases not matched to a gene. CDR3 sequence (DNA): TGTGCCAGCAGTGGGACTAGCGGGGGTTATGAGCAGTTCTTC. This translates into CASSGTSGGYEQFF.

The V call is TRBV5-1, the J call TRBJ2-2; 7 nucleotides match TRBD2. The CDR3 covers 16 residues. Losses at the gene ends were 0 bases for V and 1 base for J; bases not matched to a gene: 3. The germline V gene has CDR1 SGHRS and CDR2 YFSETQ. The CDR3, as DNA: TGCGCCAGCAGCTTGGGCGGGGGACGGAACACCGGGGAGCTGTTTTTT. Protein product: CASSLGGGRNTGELFF.

CDR3 in DNA: TGTGCCAGCAGTTCAAGTAAAGCCCCTACCAATGAGCAGTTCTTC. This gives the protein CASSSSKAPTNEQFF. The V gene is TRBV27, the J gene TRBJ2-1; no firm D call. The germline V gene encodes CDR1 MNHEY and CDR2 SMNVEV (reference sequence). The CDR3 is 15 residues long. V lost 4 bases, J lost 6 bases, and 16 bases lay in between.

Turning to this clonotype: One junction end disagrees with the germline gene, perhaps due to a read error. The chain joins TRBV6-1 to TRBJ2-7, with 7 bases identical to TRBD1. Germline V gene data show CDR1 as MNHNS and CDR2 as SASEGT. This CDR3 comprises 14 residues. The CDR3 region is CASRTGFLIGEQHF. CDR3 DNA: TGTGCCAGCAGGACAGGGTTTCTAATAGGCGAGCAGCACTTC.

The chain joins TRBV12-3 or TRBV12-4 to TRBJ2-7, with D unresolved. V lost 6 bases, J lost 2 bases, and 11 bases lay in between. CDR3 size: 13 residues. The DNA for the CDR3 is TGTGCCAGCAGATTTGACGGACCCTACGAGCAGTACTTC. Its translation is CASRFDGPYEQYF.

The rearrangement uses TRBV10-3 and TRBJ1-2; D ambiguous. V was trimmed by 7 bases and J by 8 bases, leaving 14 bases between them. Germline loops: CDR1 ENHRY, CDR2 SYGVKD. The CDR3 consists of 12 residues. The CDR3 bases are TGTGCCATCACAGGAGGCGGTGCGGGCTACACCTTC. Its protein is CAITGGGAGYTF.

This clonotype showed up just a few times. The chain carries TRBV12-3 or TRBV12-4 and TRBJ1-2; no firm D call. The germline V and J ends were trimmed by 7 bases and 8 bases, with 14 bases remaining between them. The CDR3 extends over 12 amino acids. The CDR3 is CASTPTGWGYTF. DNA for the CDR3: TGTGCCAGCACCCCTACTGGTTGGGGCTACACCTTC.

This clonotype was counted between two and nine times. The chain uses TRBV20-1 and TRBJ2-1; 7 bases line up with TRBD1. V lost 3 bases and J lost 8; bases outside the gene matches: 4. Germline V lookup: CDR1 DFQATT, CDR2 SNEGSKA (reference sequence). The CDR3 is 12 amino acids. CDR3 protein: CSASGQGDEQFF. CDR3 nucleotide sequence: TGCAGTGCTAGCGGGCAGGGGGATGAGCAGTTCTTC.